This record covers a single TCR beta chain. Deletions cut 5 bases from V and 6 bases from J, with 16 bases between. The germline V gene encodes CDR1 SNHLY and CDR2 FYNNEI. The CDR3 spans 14 residues. The sample originates from a study of cytomegalovirus exposure and HLA in healthy donors. Study-wide context: Approximately 81% of roughly 430 genotyped donors fell in the Caucasian-associated ancestry cluster.

The primer mix had 60 Vbeta and 13 Jbeta primers. Libraries were prepared by immunoSEQ multiplex PCR; TCRdb keeps only in-frame clonotypes and omits some of them. The sample holds around 190,000 clones, 85% to 90% seen once. This chain joins TRBV2 and TRBJ2-5; possible D gene TRBD2, 7 bases. The specimen was PBMCs. This TCR came from a woman aged 18-29 years in good health and CMV-seronegative. The DNA of the CDR3 is TGTGCCAGCAGTATCGGGGGGCTCAGACAGACCCAGTACTTC. As protein: CASSIGGLRQTQYF. Looking up the rest from reference TRBV2 and TRBJ2-5 gives the full variable domain: EPEVTQTPSHQVTQMGQEVILRCVPISNHLYFYWYRQILGQKVEFLVSFYNNEISEKSEIFDDQFSVERPDGSNFTLKIRSTKLEDSAMYFCASSIGGLRQTQYFGPGTRLLVL.